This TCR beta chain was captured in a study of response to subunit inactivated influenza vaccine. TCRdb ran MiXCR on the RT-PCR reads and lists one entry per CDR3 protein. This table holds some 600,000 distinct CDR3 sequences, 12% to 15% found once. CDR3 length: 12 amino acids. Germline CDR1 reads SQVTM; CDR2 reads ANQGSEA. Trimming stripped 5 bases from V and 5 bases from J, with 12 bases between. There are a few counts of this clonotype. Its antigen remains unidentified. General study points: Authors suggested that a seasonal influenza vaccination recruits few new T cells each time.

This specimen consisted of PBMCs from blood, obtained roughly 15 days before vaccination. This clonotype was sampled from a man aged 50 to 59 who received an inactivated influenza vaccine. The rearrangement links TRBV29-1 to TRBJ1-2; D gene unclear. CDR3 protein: CSVLKLTYGYTF. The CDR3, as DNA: TGCAGCGTTTTGAAACTCACATATGGCTACACCTTC.